What follows are 14 T cell receptor beta chains derived from one specimen sequenced in a study of OX40 agonist ivuxolimab in advanced cancers. Using immunoSEQ multiplex PCR, the repertoire was profiled, and TCRdb retains in-frame clones only, with some absent. The sample has about 60,000 clones; approximately 83% are singletons. Specimen: CD4+ or CD8+ T cells sorted from blood, collected in a trial of the OX40 agonist ivuxolimab. These receptors were taken from an adult with an advanced solid tumor such as melanoma, head and neck, liver or kidney cancer.

This clone was counted a single time. The genes are TRBV28 and TRBJ2-3, with 11 bases matching TRBD1. Trimming took 2 bases from V and 5 from J; bases not matched to a gene: 3. The CDR3 has 15 residues. CDR1 is MDHEN, CDR2 SYDVKM, per germline. The CDR3: CASSLVDRGLDTQYF. The CDR3 coding sequence is TGTGCCAGCAGTTTAGTGGACAGGGGGCTAGATACGCAGTATTTT.

This sequence joins TRBV18 and TRBJ1-5, with D tentatively TRBD1 (6 bases). The CDR3 is made up of 13 amino acids. The ends were cut back, 6 bases at V and 6 bases at J, with 12 bases in the middle. CDR1 and CDR2 (germline): KGHSH, LQKENI. The CDR3 is CASSPGAGQPQHF. CDR3 in DNA: TGTGCCAGCTCCCCGGGGGCTGGTCAGCCCCAGCATTTT.

CDR3 sequence reads: CASSQDSGYGYTF. CDR3 DNA: TGTGCCAGCAGCCAAGATTCGGGCTATGGCTACACCTTC. V is TRBV4-2 and J is TRBJ1-2, with unresolved D. The CDR3 contains 13 residues. Germline V gene data show CDR1 as LGHNA and CDR2 as YNFKEQ. The V and J ends lost 0 bases and 4 bases respectively, with 6 bases between them.

This chain connects TRBV9 to TRBJ2-5; no reliable D call. With the DNA end fitting TRBJ2-7 better, the J assignment may be wrong. This CDR3 has 14 residues. Germline V CDR1 and CDR2: SGDLS, YYNGEE. The CDR3 reads CASSVGVRANEQYF. The CDR3 coding sequence is TGTGCCAGCAGCGTAGGGGTTAGGGCCAACGAGCAGTACTTC.

This sequence joins TRBV4-1 and TRBJ2-1, with a possible D match to TRBD1 (5 bases). V was trimmed by 3 bases and J by 9 bases, leaving 12 bases between them. The germline CDR1 and CDR2 sequences are MGHRA and YSYEKL. The CDR3 contains 13 residues. The CDR3 here is CASSHDSGIEQFF. CDR3 in DNA: TGCGCCAGCAGCCATGACAGTGGGATTGAGCAGTTCTTC.

As for this clone: A far larger clone differs by one base, so this is likely a read error. This chain uses TRBV5-6 with TRBJ1-2, with D unclear. Between the trimmed V and J ends, which lost 2 bases and 4 bases, there was a span of 3 bases. Germline assignment: CDR1 SGHDT and CDR2 YYEEEE. The CDR3 has 11 residues. CDR3 coding DNA: TGTGCCAGCAGCTTTACCTATGGCTACACCTTC. It translates to CASSFTYGYTF.

The chain carries TRBV7-9 and TRBJ1-1; D remains unclear. The CDR3 runs to 12 residues. V shed 0 bases and J shed 4 bases, with 3 bases lying between them. The germline CDR1 and CDR2 sequences are SEHNR and FQNEAQ (reference sequence). For the CDR3, the DNA is TGTGCCAGCAGCTTAGCAAGCACTGAAGCTTTCTTT. Its translation: CASSLASTEAFF. Complete variable domain (other parts from reference TRBV7-9 and TRBJ1-1): DTGVSQNPRHKITKRGQNVTFRCDPISEHNRLYWYRQTLGQGPEFLTYFQNEAQLEKSRLLSDRFSAERPKGSFSTLEIQRTEQGDSAMYLCASSLASTEAFFGQGTRLTVV.

This chain uses TRBV10-3 with TRBJ2-2; 10 nucleotides line up with TRBD1. CDR3 length: 14 amino acids. The germline gives CDR1 ENHRY, CDR2 SYGVKD. V shed 4 bases, J shed 8 bases, and the junction held 4 bases outside the gene matches. For the CDR3, the DNA is TGTGCCATCAGTGGACAGGGGGCAGGAGGGGAGCTGTTTTTT. Translated: CAISGQGAGGELFF.

J is TRBJ2-2 and V is TRBV9; 8 bases fit TRBD2. Germline loops: CDR1 SGDLS, CDR2 YYNGEE. With 3 bases clipped from V and 4 bases from J, the junction kept 5 bases outside the gene matches. The CDR3 contains 15 residues. The CDR3 region is CASSASGSGTGELFF. The CDR3 DNA sequence: TGTGCCAGCAGCGCTAGCGGGTCCGGCACCGGGGAGCTGTTTTTT. The full variable domain, in which reference TRBV9 and TRBJ2-2 provide the parts outside the CDR3, is DSGVTQTPKHLITATGQRVTLRCSPRSGDLSVYWYQQSLDQGLQFLIQYYNGEERAKGNILERFSAQQFPDLHSELNLSSLELGDSALYFCASSASGSGTGELFFGEGSRLTVL.

The chain recombines TRBV7-9 with TRBJ1-3; D call uncertain. V lost 1 base to trimming and J lost 7 bases, with 11 bases between them. The CDR3 has 14 amino acids. Germline V gives CDR1 SEHNR, CDR2 FQNEAQ (reference sequence). CDR3 in DNA: TGTGCCAGCAGCTTAGGGAGGGTGCTGAACACCATATATTTT. The encoded protein is CASSLGRVLNTIYF.

The chain carries TRBV6-1 and TRBJ2-1; D uncertain. V lost 2 bases to trimming and J lost 0 bases, with 8 bases between them. Looked up from germline, CDR1 is MNHNS and CDR2 is SASEGT. This CDR3 is 15 amino acids long. CDR3 sequence reads: CASSESESSYNEQFF. CDR3 nucleotides: TGTGCCAGCAGTGAAAGCGAGAGCTCCTACAATGAGCAGTTCTTC.

Comment on this clone: It is likely a read error, because the conserved phenylalanine at the end of the CDR3 is missing. The rearrangement links TRBV4-2 to TRBJ1-2; TRBD1 matches 7 bases. Per germline, CDR1 LGHNA and CDR2 YNFKEQ. After removal of 2 bases from V and 7 bases from J, the junction contained 4 bases not matched to a gene. The CDR3 length is 13 residues. CDR3 DNA: TGTGCCAGCAGCCAAACAGGGGAGGGTGGCTACACCCTC. Its translation: CASSQTGEGGYTL.

The gene calls are TRBV7-2 and TRBJ1-1; D is ambiguous. Trimming shortened V by 2 bases and J by 5 bases, and 6 bases separated the two germline ends. Germline V CDR1 and CDR2: SGHTA, FQGNSA. This CDR3 is built from 12 residues. CDR3 amino acids: CASSLSGTEAFF. The DNA of the CDR3 is TGTGCCAGCAGCTTAAGCGGGACTGAAGCTTTCTTT.

A few counts support this clone. This rearrangement joins TRBV4-3 to TRBJ1-6; TRBD1 is a possible D gene (6 bases). Germline lookup yields CDR1 LGHNA and CDR2 YSLEER. V lost 0 bases and J 9 bases, leaving 12 bases between the germline ends. This CDR3 is 15 amino acids long. The CDR3 loop is CASSQDWGGSSPLHF. The CDR3 coding sequence is TGCGCCAGCAGCCAAGATTGGGGGGGCTCTTCACCCCTCCACTTT.